This T cell receptor beta chain was identified in a study of tumor and adjacent non-tumor tissue in lung cancer. Study as a whole: The patients, 10 men and about 5 women, were about 31 to 76 with stage I to III disease.

Findings and limits, study-wide: Shorter survival was associated with higher TCR diversity in tumors. Compared with tumor, normal lung showed significantly lower TCR diversity.

From germline, CDR1 is MNHNS and CDR2 SASEGT. This CDR3 contains 17 residues. Three rounds of nested PCR, following a modified ARM-PCR protocol, produced the TCRbeta library. Using its own MiXCR run on the multiplex PCR reads, TCRdb lists one record per CDR3 protein. The sample shows around 82,000 distinct CDR3 sequences, 70% to 90% of them seen only once. This sample's RNA came from whole unsorted tissue. More than 3 cm separated this lung sample from the edge of the tumor. As concerns this clonotype: Antigen: not known. One end of the junction fails to match germline, which may point to a read error.

The source is a man aged 55 to 70 with non-small cell lung cancer. The chain is built from TRBV6-1 and TRBJ1-2; weak D call: TRBD1 (6 bases). Sequencing was performed on distant non-tumor lung tissue. The CDR3 nucleotides are TGTGCCAGCAGTGAAGTGACAGGCTCAAGCTCGAGTTATGACTACACCTTC. This gives the protein CASSEVTGSSSSYDYTF.